This T cell receptor beta chain was identified in a study of blood T cells in healthy people across ages. Study in general: About one barcoded beta molecule per two T cells was captured by template switching.

V lost 0 bases, J lost 2 bases, and 11 bases lay in between. Germline CDR1 and CDR2: SQVTM and ANQGSEA. The CDR3 is made up of 14 amino acids. Study findings and constraints: Diversity was higher, and naive CD4+ cells more numerous, in long-lived donors than in aged donors. In older individuals, TCR beta diversity per million T cells was lower, falling roughly linearly with age.

PCR was performed a second time for roughly 6 to 12 cycles using a sample-barcoded 5' primer and a J-beta primer mix. TCRdb used MiXCR to reprocess the 5' RACE reads, holding one entry per CDR3 protein. The profile shows 750,000 to 1,000,000 distinct CDR3 sequences, almost 30% of them singletons. This clonotype was detected many times. Its antigen is unidentified. The same data also contributed to another study, on T cells of mothers and their children. Per that paper: Relative to unrelated pairs, biologically related mother-child dyads exhibited marginally greater, non-significant overlap.

Material: blood. The J gene is TRBJ2-7, the V gene TRBV29-1, with D uncertain. The TCR comes from a woman aged 40 to 50 in good health. The chain's CDR3 is CSVEDPSRTYEQYF. Written as DNA, the CDR3 is TGCAGCGTTGAAGATCCATCCCGCACCTACGAGCAGTACTTC.